This T cell receptor (beta chain) was sequenced during a study of T cells in Graves' hyperthyroidism and ophthalmopathy (dated by TCRdb to about 2019). With regard to the full study: To identify TCR V-J signatures that set the groups apart, the researchers used a discovery cohort of about a hundred patients, made up of around 42 with Graves' ophthalmopathy and some 56 with stable Graves' hyperthyroidism. Prospective prediction of ophthalmopathy was tested in an independent validation cohort consisting of 18 hyperthyroidism patients and about 17 patients who later progressed to ophthalmopathy. The roughly 90 discovery patients were divided at random into training and test sets in a 7:3 ratio. The study also compared thyroid tissue and blood T-cell repertoires from a handful of Graves' hyperthyroidism patients. After sampling, hyperthyroidism patients received methimazole starting at 30 mg daily, and ophthalmopathy patients received high-dose intravenous methylprednisolone. The paper describes TCR Vbeta CDR3 sequencing of fewer than 150 peripheral blood samples, made up of under 50 ophthalmopathy patients, 70 to 75 hyperthyroidism patients and 17 progressor patients.

Patients with uncontrolled infections, other autoimmune diseases, pregnancy or lactation were excluded. Diagnoses were based on clinical symptoms, serum thyroxine and TRAb, thyroid ultrasound and orbital computed tomography. Trizol reagent was used to extract total RNA, and RNA quality was then checked on an Agilent 2100 Bioanalyzer. V and J lose 2 bases and 6 bases, and a span of 8 bases separates them. The CDR3 starts with the cysteine, ends with the phenylalanine, and has 12 residues. The retained sequence is limited to the CDR3, 36 bases, with the frame set at the first base. According to the germline V gene (reference sequence), CDR1 reads LGHDT and CDR2 reads YNNKEL. The TCR beta CDR3 regions were amplified from RNA transcripts. The first round of RT-PCR for the TCR CDR3 was performed with the HTBI primer set and the Qiagen OneStep RT-PCR kit. Libraries were constructed in a second round of multiplex PCR, after which size selection and purification were performed. Paired-end sequencing of the libraries was performed with 100 bp reads on an Illumina HiSeq2000. Regarding the original processing steps: SOAPnuke was used to process the raw data, with reads discarded if the reads contained adapters or uncalled bases, had a mean Phred below 15, or lacked an exact constant-primer or identifier match. COPE v1.2.5 was used to merge the high-quality paired reads, and each unique nucleotide sequence was defined as a clonotype. MiTCR v1.1 was used to align clonotypes to the IMGT TRBV, TRBD and TRBJ reference segments. Only V-J combinations with frequency above 0.0001, covering approximately 99% of repertoires, were analysed. The TCS score was defined as the ratio of F50 (clonal expansion) to E x V (chaos), calculated using BLOSUM62-based TCRdist between CDR3 peptides within each V-J. Welch's t-statistics and random forest reduced roughly 540 V-J features to about 12, which were used in a naive Bayes classifier (R e1071). Thyroid-blood repertoire similarity was quantified with the Morisita-Horn index. The public reads were reprocessed in TCRdb via fastp at Q25 and MiXCR, keeping in-frame beta chains. Every entry covers one CDR3 protein and lists the most common genes and DNA from its rows. TCRdb, not the original authors, processed these V and J calls. For this sample there are 490,000 or so distinct CDR3 sequences; approximately 49% appear just once. The ten largest clones capture 35% to 50% of the sample.

Turning to this clonotype: Its antigen is currently not known. No base-level quality is on record; no much larger clone is a single base apart.

Overall study results and their limits: Blood samples also contained most of the expanded thyroid clonotypes (frequency above 0.001), which suggests that blood repertoires may reflect thyroid immune responses. During validation, the model predicted progression to ophthalmopathy a median of approximately 6.5 months ahead of onset, with around 65% sensitivity and 72.22% specificity. No statistical method was used to fix the sample size in advance, and group allocation was not hidden from the investigators. A model built on a 13 V-J signature distinguished ophthalmopathy from stable hyperthyroidism, reaching about 88% sensitivity and 81% to 83% specificity in cross-validation and 80%/75% in testing.

The receptor was isolated from an adult woman with Graves' disease, either hyperthyroidism or ophthalmopathy (not recorded which). The rearrangement joined TRBV3-1 to TRBJ2-7, with the identity of the D gene unclear. Sequencing used peripheral blood or thyroid tissue (not recorded which). The DNA reads TGTGCCAGCAGCCAATCACCCTCCGAGCAGTACTTC. It encodes CASSQSPSEQYF.